A selection of T cell receptor beta chains follows, all from one sample in a study of T cell changes during pregnancy in multiple sclerosis. Method: immunoSEQ multiplex PCR; TCRdb's copy keeps in-frame clones and lacks some. The sample holds around 110,000 clones; under 95% are singletons and the top ten take roughly 1.5%. The sample here was peripheral blood, taken after pregnancy. All receptors come from a female donor with multiple sclerosis, enrolled in a pregnancy study. CDR3s include the opening cysteine and the closing phenylalanine or tryptophan. D genes are given only for firm matches. Not every row has a clone size; where given, it reads once, few, many or a size class.

NA	NA	TRBV5-1	TRBJ2-1	TGCGCCAGCAGCCAGGAGGGCATAGGGCAGTTCTTC	CASSQEGIGQFF
TRBD2	NA	TRBV29-1	TRBJ2-2	TGCAGCGTTGATGGACTAGCGGGAGGAGGCACCGGGGAGCTGTTTTTT	CSVDGLAGGGTGELFF
TRBD2	NA	TRBV5-4	TRBJ2-7	TGTGCCAGCAGCTGGACTAGCGGGACCTCCTACGAGCAGTACTTC	CASSWTSGTSYEQYF
NA	NA	TRBV28	TRBJ1-6	TGTGCCAGTCGGCTCGGGACAAAGAATTCACCCCTCCACTTT	CASRLGTKNSPLHF
NA	NA	TRBV5-1	TRBJ1-1	TGCGCCAGCAGCTGGGGAGGGGCTGAAGCTTTCTTT	CASSWGGAEAFF
NA	once	TRBV27	TRBJ2-7	TGTGCCAGCAGACGTGGCCACGAGCAGTACTTC	CASRRGHEQYF
TRBD2	once	TRBV7-2	TRBJ2-1	TGTGCCAGCAGCTTAGAAGGAGCGGGAGGTGACAATGAGCAGTTCTTC	CASSLEGAGGDNEQFF
NA	NA	TRBV30	TRBJ1-1	TGTGCCTGGAGTAAGAAAGGGGTTCCTGAAGCTTTCTTT	CAWSKKGVPEAFF
TRBD1	few	TRBV29-1	TRBJ1-1	TGCAGCGTTGAAGACCTTACAGGGGGCCCTGAGAACACTGAAGCTTTCTTT	CSVEDLTGGPENTEAFF
TRBD1	NA	TRBV6-1	TRBJ2-1	TGTGCCAGCAGTGAAGAGGGACAGCCATACAATGAGCAGTTCTTC	CASSEEGQPYNEQFF
NA	NA	TRBV6-5	TRBJ2-7	TGTGCCAGCAGTTATAATAGTCGTTCCTACGAGCAGTACTTC	CASSYNSRSYEQYF
NA	NA	TRBV2	TRBJ2-7	TGTGCCAGCATCGGGGGACGGGGAGCTAACGAGCAGTACTTC	CASIGGRGANEQYF
TRBD1	NA	TRBV12-5	TRBJ2-1	TGTGCTAGTGGTTCGGGACAGGGGGCCCATGAGCAGTTCTTC	CASGSGQGAHEQFF
TRBD1	once	TRBV19	TRBJ1-1	TGTGCCAGTAAGAAGAATCAGGGGGAGACTGAAGCTTTCTTT	CASKKNQGETEAFF
NA	NA	TRBV28	TRBJ1-4	TGTGCCAGCAGTACTACGACAGGAAATTCGGAAAAACTGTTTTTT	CASSTTTGNSEKLFF
TRBD1	once	TRBV7-6	TRBJ2-3	TGTGCCAGCAGCTTAGCTCGGACAGGGGGCCACGATACGCAGTATTTT	CASSLARTGGHDTQYF
TRBD1	NA	TRBV10-2	TRBJ1-1	TGCGCCAGCGCAGGGGGAACTGAAGCTTTCTTT	CASAGGTEAFF
NA	NA	TRBV4-1	TRBJ2-5	TGCGCCAGCAGTCGGAGAGGGCCACCCCCAGAGACCCAGTACTTC	CASSRRGPPPETQYF
NA	NA	TRBV7-9	TRBJ1-3	TGTGCCAGCAGCCCCGACTCATTCTCTGGAAACACCATATATTTT	CASSPDSFSGNTIYF
TRBD2	NA	TRBV11-2	TRBJ2-1	TGTGCCAGCAGCTACCTAGCGGGGGGGTACAATGAGCAGTTCTTC	CASSYLAGGYNEQFF
NA	NA	TRBV4-1	TRBJ2-1	TGCGCCAGCAGCCAAGAGCGGGGTCCCTACAATGAGCAGTTCTTC	CASSQERGPYNEQFF
NA	NA	TRBV7-9	TRBJ2-2	TGTGCCAGCAGCATTCCACCTTCAGGGGATAACACCGGGGAGCTGTTTTTT	CASSIPPSGDNTGELFF
TRBD2	once	TRBV19	TRBJ2-1	TGTGCCAGTAGTTCACTACTAGCGGGAGTCTACAATGAGCAGTTCTTC	CASSSLLAGVYNEQFF
TRBD1	NA	TRBV6-6	TRBJ1-2	TGTGCCAGCAGTGGGGACAGTCGTAGGGGCTACACCTTC	CASSGDSRRGYTF
TRBD2	NA	TRBV7-3	TRBJ2-1	TGTGCCAGCAGAGCAACTAGCGGGGCGTACAATGAGCAGTTCTTC	CASRATSGAYNEQFF
TRBD1	NA	TRBV6-5	TRBJ1-1	TGTGCCAGCAGCCAGGGACAGGGGTGGAACACTGAAGCTTTCTTT	CASSQGQGWNTEAFF
TRBD2	NA	TRBV9	TRBJ2-5	TGTGCCAGCAGCCCTCTAGCGGGGGGTCAAGAGACCCAGTACTTC	CASSPLAGGQETQYF
NA	NA	TRBV6-5	TRBJ2-7	TGTGCCAGCAGTTTCGGCACAGGGTTCGAGCAGTACTTC	CASSFGTGFEQYF
NA	NA	TRBV6-1	TRBJ1-3	TGTGCCAGCAGTGTGGAGAACTCTGGAAACACCATATATTTT	CASSVENSGNTIYF
TRBD1	NA	TRBV19	TRBJ1-2	TGTGCCAGTAGTACGACAGGGTACCCTGGCTACACCTTC	CASSTTGYPGYTF
TRBD1	NA	TRBV30	TRBJ1-6	TGTGCCTGGAGGGGACAGGGCCGTTCACCCCTCCACTTT	CAWRGQGRSPLHF
TRBD1	NA	TRBV15	TRBJ2-7	TGTGCCACCAGCAGAGTTGGGACAGGGGTTGGCGAGCAGTACTTC	CATSRVGTGVGEQYF
NA	NA	TRBV6-1	TRBJ1-6	TGTGCCAGCAGTGAAGACCTCATAGGCGGAAAAAGAACACCCCTCCACTTT	CASSEDLIGGKRTPLHF
TRBD2	few	TRBV6-4	TRBJ2-1	TGTGCCAGCAGTGTTCGTTCGGGAGGGGACTACAATGAGCAGTTCTTC	CASSVRSGGDYNEQFF
NA	NA	TRBV7-2	TRBJ1-5	TGTGCCAGCAGCTTTGATCGGGGCAATCAGCCCCAGCATTTT	CASSFDRGNQPQHF
NA	NA	TRBV6-1	TRBJ2-2	TGTGCCAGCACCCCAGGAGGCACCGGGGAGCTGTTTTTT	CASTPGGTGELFF
NA	once	TRBV7-6	TRBJ2-2	TGTGCCAGCGTCCAGGCCAACACCGGGGAGCTGTTTTTT	CASVQANTGELFF
NA	NA	TRBV5-1	TRBJ2-7	TGCGCCAGCAGCTTGGCCGGGAGTGGAGAGTACGAGCAGTACTTC	CASSLAGSGEYEQYF
NA	NA	TRBV10-3	TRBJ2-7	TGTGCCATCAAACAGGGTCAGTCCTACGAGCAGTACTTC	CAIKQGQSYEQYF
NA	NA	TRBV7-9	TRBJ1-2	TGTGCCAGCAGCCCCGACGGACTCTATGGCTACACCTTC	CASSPDGLYGYTF
NA	NA	TRBV19	TRBJ1-1	TGTGCCAGTAGTGGGTCCCCTAGAGGCACTGAAGCTTTCTTT	CASSGSPRGTEAFF
NA	NA	TRBV7-9	TRBJ1-2	TGTGCCAGCAGCTTAGAAACAGGCAACTATGGCTACACCTTC	CASSLETGNYGYTF
NA	few	TRBV6-1	TRBJ2-7	TGTGCCAGCAGTGAAGACGGTTACTACGAGCAGTACTTC	CASSEDGYYEQYF
NA	NA	TRBV14	TRBJ2-7	TGTGCCAGCAGCTTTCAGGGGATGTACGAGCAGTACTTC	CASSFQGMYEQYF
NA	NA	TRBV6-1	TRBJ1-2	TGTGCCAGCAGTGAAGCCGTTGACAGCTATGGCTACACCTTC	CASSEAVDSYGYTF
TRBD1	NA	TRBV2	TRBJ2-7	TGTGCCAGCAGCCCACAGGGGGCCTCTTCCTACGAGCAGTACTTC	CASSPQGASSYEQYF
NA	once	TRBV5-1	TRBJ2-2	TGCGCCAGCAGCTATGGGGCAGACACCGGGGAGCTGTTTTTT	CASSYGADTGELFF
NA	NA	TRBV7-2	TRBJ2-7	TGTGCCAGCAGCTTACCAGGGACCTACGAGCAGTACTTC	CASSLPGTYEQYF
TRBD2	NA	TRBV19	TRBJ2-5	TGTGCCAGTAGTCCACTAGCGGACCAAGAGACCCAGTACTTC	CASSPLADQETQYF
TRBD1	NA	TRBV5-1	TRBJ2-3	TGCGCCAGCAGCTTGGTGGGAACCGACAGGGCAGATACGCAGTATTTT	CASSLVGTDRADTQYF
NA	NA	TRBV29-1	TRBJ2-5	TGCAGCGTTTCCAGTACAAAAGAGACCCAGTACTTC	CSVSSTKETQYF
TRBD2	NA	TRBV7-9	TRBJ2-2	TGTGCCAGCAGCTTCACTAGCGGGGGCACCGGGGAGCTGTTTTTT	CASSFTSGGTGELFF
TRBD1	NA	TRBV2	TRBJ1-2	TGTGCCAGCAGTCGGCCAGGGGGTTTCTATGGCTACACCTTC	CASSRPGGFYGYTF
NA	NA	TRBV7-3	TRBJ2-1	TGTGCCAGCAGCTTAAGCTTTAGCGCGGATGAGCAGTTCTTC	CASSLSFSADEQFF
NA	NA	TRBV29-1	TRBJ1-1	TGCAGCGCGGGAGACAGACACACTGAAGCTTTCTTT	CSAGDRHTEAFF
TRBD2	NA	TRBV10-3	TRBJ2-2	TGTGCCATCAGTGTGGCGACTAGCGGGAGTATGGTCGGGGAGCTGTTTTTT	CAISVATSGSMVGELFF
TRBD1	NA	TRBV12-5	TRBJ1-2	TGTGCTAGTGGTTTCAGAACCTCCGGGACAGCTAACTATGGCTACACCTTC	CASGFRTSGTANYGYTF
TRBD2	NA	TRBV4-2	TRBJ2-7	TGTGCCAGCAGCCCCCTACTAGCGGGGGGGCATAACGAGCAGTACTTC	CASSPLLAGGHNEQYF
NA	once	TRBV11-2	TRBJ2-5	TGTGCCAGCAGCTTTAACGTCGGAGAGACCCAGTACTTC	CASSFNVGETQYF
NA	NA	TRBV9	TRBJ1-3	TGTGCCAGCAGCGTGGGAGCTACTGGAAACACCATATATTTT	CASSVGATGNTIYF